This section outlines one T cell receptor (beta chain) sequence together with its context. Its target is not known. The record originates from a study of vaccination and CD4 T cells after COVID-19. Trimming removed 5 bases from V and 5 bases from J; junction bases left unmatched: 2. CDR1 and CDR2 from the germline V gene are LNHDA and SQIVND (reference sequence). The CDR3 length is 13 residues. Sequencing of DNA taken from cultured CD4+ T cells relied on the Oncomine TCR Beta short-read assay. TCRdb used MiXCR to reprocess the PCR reads, holding one entry per CDR3 protein. The table has about 18,000 distinct CDR3 sequences, roughly 78% seen once. Treatment of the sample: approximately 11-day PBMC culture with coronavirus spike peptide pools or control peptides (ViraFEST assay).

The sample here was CD4+ T cells from blood, cultured in vitro, taken after SARS-CoV-2 vaccination. The TCR comes from a human donor who received a COVID-19 vaccine. The V call is TRBV19, the J call TRBJ2-2, with 7 positions matching TRBD1. The CDR3 is CASSVTGTGELFF. DNA for the CDR3: TGTGCCAGTAGTGTGACAGGGACCGGGGAGCTGTTTTTT.